One sample yielded the 31 T cell receptor beta chains listed below, sequenced in a study of tumor-infiltrating lymphocytes in localized non-small cell lung cancer. Clones were sequenced by immunoSEQ multiplex PCR, and TCRdb holds only the in-frame ones, with some missing. The sample lists roughly 16,000 clones, about three quarters occurring once. Sample: lung tumor tissue. Receptor source: a human donor with non-small cell lung cancer.

The J gene is TRBJ2-5, the V gene TRBV2; D gene ambiguous. The V gene's germline CDR1 is SNHLY and CDR2 FYNNEI. Trimming took off 1 base at V and 5 bases at J, with 8 bases between the two ends. The CDR3 is made up of 13 amino acids. CDR3 sequence (DNA): TGTGCCAGCAGTGAAGTCGGACGGGAGACCCAGTACTTC. Translating gives CASSEVGRETQYF.

By sample share, this clone is large. As DNA, the CDR3 is TGCGCCAGCAGCCAAGATGGACAGGGTGAGCCTCAGCCCCAGCATTTT. It codes for CASSQDGQGEPQPQHF. The V call is TRBV4-3, the J call TRBJ1-5; 8 positions agree with TRBD1. This CDR3 contains 16 residues. The germline CDR1 and CDR2 sequences are LGHNA and YSLEER. The trim removed 0 bases at V and 6 bases at J, leaving 7 bases unmatched.

The chain employs TRBV19 and TRBJ1-3, with D unclear. CDR1 LNHDA and CDR2 SQIVND come from the germline V gene (reference sequence). This CDR3 has 14 residues. The V end was cut by 4 bases, the J end by 0 bases, with 7 bases between. CDR3 coding DNA: TGTGCCAGTAGTACGACGGTCTCTGGAAACACCATATATTTT. It yields the protein CASSTTVSGNTIYF.

The gene calls are TRBV18 and TRBJ2-1, with D perhaps TRBD1 (5 bases). Germline-derived CDR1 and CDR2 are KGHSH and LQKENI. This CDR3 is 15 amino acids long. Between the trimmed V and J ends, which lost 0 bases and 5 bases, there was a span of 11 bases. CDR3 bases: TGTGCCAGCTCACCACCGCCGACAGTAAACAATGAGCAGTTCTTC. This codes for CASSPPPTVNNEQFF.

In this sample, this clone turned up a few times. The chain is built from TRBV5-1 and TRBJ2-2; unclear D gene. The V and J ends lost 0 bases and 4 bases respectively, with 7 bases between them. The CDR3 runs to 14 residues. The germline V gene has CDR1 SGHRS and CDR2 YFSETQ. CDR3 in amino acids: CASSLAALTGELFF. In DNA form, the CDR3 reads TGCGCCAGCAGCTTGGCCGCCCTCACCGGGGAGCTGTTTTTT.

This rearrangement joins TRBV27 to TRBJ2-1; tentatively, D is TRBD1 or TRBD2 (5 bases each). Trimming shortened V by 2 bases and J by 8 bases, and 13 bases separated the two germline ends. This CDR3 comprises 14 residues. In germline, CDR1 is MNHEY, CDR2 SMNVEV (reference sequence). CDR3 sequence (DNA): TGTGCCAGCAGTTTACAGCCCGGGACGCATGAGCAGTTCTTC. This sequence encodes CASSLQPGTHEQFF.

The chain links TRBV19 to TRBJ1-3; the D is unclear. The V gene lost 6 bases and the J gene lost 4 bases, with 13 bases spanning the gap. The germline gives CDR1 LNHDA, CDR2 SQIVND (reference sequence). This CDR3 spans 14 amino acids. The CDR3 DNA reads TGTGCCAGTAGCTTTTCGAGTGGGGGAAACACCATATATTTT. This translates into CASSFSSGGNTIYF.

The chain uses TRBV5-1 and TRBJ1-1, with 7 bases matching TRBD1. V trimming: 4 bases; J trimming: 1 base; junction bases outside the gene matches: 4. Germline lookup yields CDR1 SGHRS and CDR2 YFSETQ. The CDR3 is made up of 14 amino acids. The CDR3 loop reads CASSPDRTNTEAFF. Written as DNA, the CDR3 is TGCGCCAGCAGCCCGGACAGGACGAACACTGAAGCTTTCTTT. Supplemented by reference TRBV5-1 and TRBJ1-1, the full variable domain reads KAGVTQTPRYLIKTRGQQVTLSCSPISGHRSVSWYQQTPGQGLQFLFEYFSETQRNKGNFPGRFSGRQFSNSRSEMNVSTLELGDSALYLCASSPDRTNTEAFFGQGTRLTVV.

V gene TRBV20-1 combines with J gene TRBJ2-7, with D maybe TRBD1 (6 bases). Germline V gives CDR1 DFQATT, CDR2 SNEGSKA (reference sequence). This CDR3 region has 10 residues. Trimming left V 4 bases short and J 7 bases short, with 8 bases between. CDR3 amino acids: CSATGTEQYF. The CDR3 region has the DNA TGCAGTGCTACCGGGACAGAGCAGTACTTC.

This clone was observed a few times. The V and J genes are TRBV2 and TRBJ1-1; 7 positions match TRBD1. Germline V gives CDR1 SNHLY, CDR2 FYNNEI. The trim removed 11 bases at V and 5 bases at J, leaving 8 bases unmatched. This CDR3 spans 12 amino acids. CDR3 protein: CADREVRTEAFF. The CDR3 DNA reads TGTGCCGACAGGGAGGTGAGGACTGAAGCTTTCTTT.

The chain recombines TRBV15 with TRBJ1-2, with a weak D call TRBD1 (5 bases). The CDR3 loop spans 13 amino acids. V was shortened by 3 bases and J by 6 bases, with 11 bases between the two germline ends. Per the germline V gene, CDR1 is LNHNV and CDR2 is YYDKDF (reference sequence). The CDR3 DNA reads as TGTGCCACCAGCAGTGCGGGGGGGAATGGCTACACCTTC. Protein product: CATSSAGGNGYTF.

This chain connects TRBV9 to TRBJ2-5; no firm D call. Trimming took off 1 base at V and 2 bases at J, with 12 bases between the two ends. This CDR3 spans 15 amino acids. Germline V CDR1 and CDR2: SGDLS, YYNGEE. CDR3 in amino acids: CASSVLGTVQETQYF. CDR3 nucleotides: TGTGCCAGCAGCGTACTCGGTACAGTGCAAGAGACCCAGTACTTC.

This clone was seen once. The J gene is TRBJ2-7, the V gene TRBV5-1; D not resolved. V shed 1 base and J shed 3 bases, with 8 bases lying between them. The CDR3 runs to 13 residues. Germline V CDR1 and CDR2: SGHRS, YFSETQ. The CDR3 DNA reads TGCGCCAGCAGCTTGAGCCAATTCTACGAGCAGTACTTC. It translates to CASSLSQFYEQYF.

The chain joins TRBV7-2 to TRBJ2-3, with 11 bases fitting TRBD2. Germline values: CDR1 SGHTA, CDR2 FQGNSA. Trimming took 5 bases from V and 4 from J; bases not matched to a gene: 14. CDR3 length: 18 amino acids. The CDR3 DNA follows: TGTGCCAGCAGCCGGGATTTAGCGGGAGGGCGAGGCGCAGATACGCAGTATTTT. It yields the protein CASSRDLAGGRGADTQYF.

The gene calls are TRBV4-1 and TRBJ2-2; tentative D call: TRBD2 (6 bases). Germline V CDR1 and CDR2: MGHRA, YSYEKL. Between the trimmed V and J ends, which lost 3 bases and 7 bases, there was a span of 15 bases. CDR3 length equals 15 residues. CDR3 DNA sequence: TGCGCCAGCAGCCAGGTGGGAGGCCGGGGCGGGGAGCTGTTTTTT. Translation: CASSQVGGRGGELFF.

The rearrangement uses TRBV6-5 and TRBJ2-1; 12 bases agree with TRBD2. The germline V gene has CDR1 MNHEY and CDR2 SVGAGI. The CDR3 spans 16 residues. V gave up 0 bases and J gave up 9 bases; unmatched junction bases: 6. CDR3 DNA: TGTGCCAGCAGTTACTCAGGACTAGCGGGATATGGTGAGCAGTTCTTC. This codes for CASSYSGLAGYGEQFF.

This clone was counted a few times. The CDR3: CASSPVPGKTDTQYF. In DNA form, the CDR3 reads TGCGCCAGCAGCCCCGTCCCGGGGAAGACAGATACGCAGTATTTT. V is TRBV5-1 and J is TRBJ2-3; D is perhaps TRBD2 (5 bases). The CDR3 contains 15 residues. Trimming took off 4 bases at V and 3 bases at J, with 15 bases between the two ends. The germline V gene encodes CDR1 SGHRS and CDR2 YFSETQ.

The count of this clone is one. The chain recombines TRBV27 with TRBJ2-3; D not resolved. This CDR3 region has 12 residues. Per germline, CDR1 MNHEY and CDR2 SMNVEV (reference sequence). Trimming removed 4 bases from V and 5 bases from J, with 7 bases in between. The CDR3 reads CASSSLGDTQYF. As DNA, the CDR3 is TGTGCCAGCAGTTCGCTAGGAGATACGCAGTATTTT.

This chain connects TRBV10-2 to TRBJ2-7; TRBD1 aligns across 10 bases. Losses at the gene ends were 4 bases for V and 2 bases for J; bases not matched to a gene: 2. Germline V gene data show CDR1 as WSHSY and CDR2 as SAAADI. CDR3 size: 14 residues. CDR3 residues: CASSGGQGPYEQYF. The CDR3 nucleotides read TGCGCCAGCAGTGGGGGACAGGGGCCCTACGAGCAGTACTTC.

The CDR3 nucleotides read TGTGCCAGCAGCTATAACCTGGAAAGGGAGACCCAGTACTTC. It yields the protein CASSYNLERETQYF. The chain employs TRBV7-9 and TRBJ2-5; the D is unclear. The CDR3 totals 14 residues. Germline loops: CDR1 SEHNR, CDR2 FQNEAQ (reference sequence). Trimming left V 4 bases short and J 5 bases short, with 14 bases between.

This chain joins TRBV7-8 and TRBJ2-3, with 9 bases aligning to TRBD2. Germline CDR1 SGHVS, CDR2 FQNEAQ. This CDR3 has 21 residues. V trimming: 2 bases; J trimming: 3 bases; junction bases outside the gene matches: 21. The CDR3 protein is CASSLREKVGSGGPRTDTQYF. Written as DNA, the CDR3 is TGTGCCAGCAGCTTACGGGAGAAGGTAGGTAGCGGGGGCCCTAGGACAGATACGCAGTATTTT.

V is TRBV15 and J is TRBJ1-2, with D tentatively TRBD1 (5 bases). V was shortened by 0 bases and J by 7 bases, with 12 bases between the two germline ends. Per germline, CDR1 LNHNV and CDR2 YYDKDF (reference sequence). This CDR3 region has 14 residues. CDR3 sequence reads: CATSREGGRGGYTF. As DNA, the CDR3 is TGTGCCACCAGCAGAGAGGGTGGTAGGGGTGGCTACACCTTC. Using reference TRBV15 and TRBJ1-2 for the parts outside the CDR3, the full variable domain is DAMVIQNPRYQVTQFGKPVTLSCSQTLNHNVMYWYQQKSSQAPKLLFHYYDKDFNNEADTPDNFQSRRPNTSFCFLDIRSPGLGDTAMYLCATSREGGRGGYTFGSGTRLTVV.

The chain carries TRBV19 and TRBJ2-2, with D maybe TRBD2 (6 bases). Germline CDR1 is LNHDA and CDR2 is SQIVND (reference sequence). The CDR3 is 15 amino acids. V lost 3 bases and J lost 7, with 15 bases in between. CDR3 nucleotide sequence: TGTGCCAGTAGTATGGAGGGGCGCCTGGACGGGGAGCTGTTTTTT. It codes for CASSMEGRLDGELFF.

This chain uses TRBV6-6 with TRBJ2-7, with D perhaps TRBD1 or TRBD2 (5 bases each). V was pared by 6 bases and J by 6 bases, with 21 bases between. The germline V gene encodes CDR1 MNHNY and CDR2 SVGAGI (reference sequence). The CDR3 contains 15 residues. DNA for the CDR3: TGTGCCAGCAGGCCCGGAGAGGGGTCTAAGGGCGAGCAGTACTTC. It codes for CASRPGEGSKGEQYF.

The chain recombines TRBV5-1 with TRBJ2-5; D call uncertain. Germline V lookup: CDR1 SGHRS, CDR2 YFSETQ. The CDR3 has 14 residues. V dropped 1 base and J dropped 2 bases, with 9 bases sitting between them. CDR3 DNA: TGCGCCAGCAGCTTGAACCAGCGACAAGAGACCCAGTACTTC. Protein sequence: CASSLNQRQETQYF. Full variable domain (outside the CDR3, taken from reference TRBV5-1 and TRBJ2-5): KAGVTQTPRYLIKTRGQQVTLSCSPISGHRSVSWYQQTPGQGLQFLFEYFSETQRNKGNFPGRFSGRQFSNSRSEMNVSTLELGDSALYLCASSLNQRQETQYFGPGTRLLVL.

The V gene is TRBV5-4, the J gene TRBJ2-3; the match to TRBD2 covers 10 bases. Germline trimming cut 1 base from V and 3 bases from J; bases unmatched to any gene: 5. CDR1 is SGHNT, CDR2 YYREEE, per germline (reference sequence). The CDR3 spans 16 residues. CDR3 sequence reads: CASSLPAGGPTDTQYF. Here the CDR3 DNA reads TGTGCCAGCAGCTTGCCAGCGGGGGGGCCTACAGATACGCAGTATTTT. Drawing the rest from reference TRBV5-4 and TRBJ2-3, the complete variable domain is ETGVTQSPTHLIKTRGQQVTLRCSSQSGHNTVSWYQQALGQGPQFIFQYYREEENGRGNFPPRFSGLQFPNYSSELNVNALELDDSALYLCASSLPAGGPTDTQYFGPGTRLTVL.

This chain joins TRBV7-2 and TRBJ2-4; the D gene is possibly TRBD2 (6 bases). Germline assignment: CDR1 SGHTA and CDR2 FQGNSA. The length of the CDR3 is 14 residues. Trimming left V 5 bases short and J 8 bases short, with 16 bases between. CDR3 coding DNA: TGTGCCAGCAGCCTGGGACGCACGGGAGACATTCAGTACTTC. It specifies CASSLGRTGDIQYF.

The rearrangement links TRBV4-1 to TRBJ1-2; D uncertain. Trimming took 3 bases from V and 4 from J, leaving 12 bases between them. This CDR3 has 14 residues. Germline V gene lookup returns CDR1 MGHRA and CDR2 YSYEKL. The CDR3 DNA reads as TGCGCCAGCAGCCAGCAGGACGGACCCTATGGCTACACCTTC. Translation gives CASSQQDGPYGYTF.

The chain recombines TRBV4-1 with TRBJ1-6; D gene uncertain. Germline V gene data show CDR1 as MGHRA and CDR2 as YSYEKL. The CDR3 extends over 15 amino acids. The V and J ends lost 4 bases and 6 bases respectively, with 13 bases between them. CDR3 protein: CASSPPELANSPLHF. In DNA form, the CDR3 reads TGCGCCAGCAGCCCGCCCGAGTTGGCTAATTCACCCCTCCACTTT.

The chain uses TRBV5-1 and TRBJ1-4, with 7 bases lining up with TRBD1. The germline V gene has CDR1 SGHRS and CDR2 YFSETQ. This CDR3 has 14 residues. Losses at the gene ends were 1 base for V and 8 bases for J; bases not matched to a gene: 5. The CDR3 spells CASSLRGGQEKLFF. Written as DNA, the CDR3 is TGCGCCAGCAGCTTGCGAGGGGGACAGGAAAAACTGTTTTTT.

This clone is medium-sized (0.01 to 0.1%) within its sample. The rearrangement uses TRBV4-3 and TRBJ2-7, with 11 bases fitting TRBD1. Trimming took 0 bases from V and 6 from J; bases not matched to a gene: 4. The V gene's germline CDR1 is LGHNA and CDR2 YSLEER. The CDR3 runs 15 residues. The DNA of the CDR3 is TGCGCCAGCAGCCAAGATGGGACAGGGGGGCTCGAGCAGTACTTC. This gives the protein CASSQDGTGGLEQYF.